This T cell receptor (beta chain) was sequenced for a study of blood T cell repertoires in COVID-19. On the study more broadly: Samples representing acute and convalescent COVID-19 were sourced from the United States, Italy and Spain. T cells, B-cell-depleted T cells, or PBMCs supplied cDNA or gDNA.

Germline values: CDR1 SNHLY, CDR2 FYNNEI. The CDR3 totals 16 residues. Trimming stripped 1 base from V and 1 base from J, with 13 bases between. Methods used by the authors: Estimation of nucleated cell counts was performed using reference gene primer amplification. Some clones are missing from TCRdb's copy, which holds only in-frame ones; the method was immunoSEQ multiplex PCR. V and J calls and clone size come straight from that table; D and trimming were deduced from the DNA. This sample has approximately 500,000 clones, with 85% to 90% found just once. Recruited during active infection, patients (from Seattle) were subsequently followed longitudinally. This clone was detected a few times.

The source material was peripheral blood. This TCR was sampled from a woman in her 50s with COVID-19, enrolled during active disease. This chain uses TRBV2 with TRBJ1-1; possible D gene TRBD1, 5 bases. The chain's CDR3 is CASSEDGQASNTEAFF. The CDR3, as DNA: TGTGCCAGCAGTGAAGACGGACAAGCGTCGAACACTGAAGCTTTCTTT.